This T cell receptor (beta chain) was captured by sequencing in a study of tumor-infiltrating lymphocytes in localized non-small cell lung cancer (dated by TCRdb to about 2021). About the full investigation: Patients whose samples were collected after neoadjuvant chemotherapy, as well as both smokers and never-smokers and several histologies, were included in the cohort. Each patient contributed resected tumor tissue and uninvolved lung tissue from the same patient, described as non-adjacent to the tumor. A total of roughly 50 patients were included in the paired tumor versus uninvolved lung comparison of immunoSEQ T-cell fraction. The overall ICON cohort comprised 160 or so surgical patients with localized non-small cell lung cancer whose tumors were resected. TCR sequencing was one of several integrated assays, alongside flow cytometry, multiplex immunofluorescence, RNA-seq, exome sequencing and proteomics, applied to the same patients.

Worth noting for this clone: The target of this receptor is not known. Per-base qualities were not stored, and no clone one base away is much larger.

Patient enrollment in ICON started in 2016, and the final patient was enrolled in 2018. Fresh tumor and matched uninvolved tissue for in-depth immune analyses, including TCR sequencing, were collected from a subcohort of some 69 patients. DNA for TCR sequencing was isolated from bulk tissue, and no cell sorting was done. Study-wide conclusions, independent of this receptor: TCRbeta sequencing supported higher T cell infiltration in tumors than in uninvolved lung tissue, consistent with immunofluorescence CD3 counts. Assay coverage differed among patients according to how much tissue was available, so only a subset of the cohort had TCR sequencing. Because different assays used different pieces of the same tissue, technical variation could not be distinguished from intratumor heterogeneity. The TCR-derived T-cell fraction showed no difference between the flow cytometry-defined immunotypes IM1 (good prognosis) and IM2 (poor prognosis). Recurrence-free survival showed no association with tumor T-cell fraction from TCR sequencing (p = 0.61).

The T-cell fraction in tumor and uninvolved lung tissue was provided by TCR sequencing with the immunoSEQ assay. Processing in the source paper ran as follows. To analyze survival, patients were divided into a high T-cell fraction group (upper tertile) and a low T-cell fraction group (lower two tertiles), and the two groups were compared using a log-rank test. A signed-rank test was used to check for differences in T-cell fraction between paired tumor and uninvolved lung. TCRdb stores this immuneACCESS table with in-frame sequences only. Part of the clones is absent; in the studies checked, under half of the shortfall reflects unresolved V genes, and no reason is known for the rest. The V and J calls and clone size come from that table; D and trimming were worked out from the DNA. The sample records 15,000 to 16,000 clones, 69% of which are singletons. The ten largest make up approximately 5.4% of the sample.

What was sequenced was lung tumor tissue. The sequence was obtained from a human donor with non-small cell lung cancer.

The DNA is TGTGCCAGCAGCTTAAGTTTCGGGACTATCAATGAGCAGTTCTTC. It translates to CASSLSFGTINEQFF. The chain is made from TRBV11-2 and TRBJ2-1; 7 junctional bases match TRBD2. Sequences SGHAT (CDR1) and FQNNGV (CDR2) are obtained from the germline V gene. From V the trimming removes 2 bases and from J it removes 6 bases, while the gene matches leave 7 bases of the junction unaccounted for. There are 15 amino acids in the CDR3, from cysteine to phenylalanine inclusive. Just CDR3 DNA is preserved here, 45 bases in frame from base 1.